The clone carrying this T cell receptor beta chain was found a few times. The sample belongs to a study of blood T cell repertoires in COVID-19. Which cohort a participant joined came from the clinical history participants gave. Assay used: immunoSEQ multiplex PCR; TCRdb lists only in-frame clones, some missing. Of approximately 290,000 clones in the sample, 90% were seen once. V dropped 0 bases and J dropped 7; count of bases not matched to a gene: 9. Germline CDR1 and CDR2: SGHAT and FQNNGV. The CDR3 has 15 amino acids. Sequencing input: PBMCs or T cells enriched from blood (not recorded which). The chain employs TRBV11-2 and TRBJ2-7, with 7 bases that match TRBD2. This TCR derives from a woman in her 30s who had recovered from COVID-19. CDR3 region: CASSLEVGGRREQYF. CDR3 sequence (DNA): TGTGCCAGCAGCTTAGAGGTTGGCGGGAGAAGGGAGCAGTACTTC.